This TCR beta chain originates from a study of blood T cell repertoires in COVID-19. The CDR3 is 13 residues long. In germline, CDR1 is SGHTA, CDR2 FQGNSA. V was cut by 5 bases and J by 5 bases, with 12 bases left in between. Generated by immunoSEQ multiplex PCR, the TCRdb table keeps only in-frame clones and is missing some. This sample carries about 43,000 clones, 80% to 90% of them seen once, and the ten largest clones take just under 8.5%. This receptor was taken from a man in his sixties with active COVID-19. The sequencing input was peripheral blood. This rearrangement joins TRBV7-2 to TRBJ1-2; TRBD1 might be the D (6 bases). The CDR3 protein is CASSLGADYGYTF. The DNA for the CDR3 is TGTGCCAGCAGCCTGGGGGCAGATTATGGCTACACCTTC.